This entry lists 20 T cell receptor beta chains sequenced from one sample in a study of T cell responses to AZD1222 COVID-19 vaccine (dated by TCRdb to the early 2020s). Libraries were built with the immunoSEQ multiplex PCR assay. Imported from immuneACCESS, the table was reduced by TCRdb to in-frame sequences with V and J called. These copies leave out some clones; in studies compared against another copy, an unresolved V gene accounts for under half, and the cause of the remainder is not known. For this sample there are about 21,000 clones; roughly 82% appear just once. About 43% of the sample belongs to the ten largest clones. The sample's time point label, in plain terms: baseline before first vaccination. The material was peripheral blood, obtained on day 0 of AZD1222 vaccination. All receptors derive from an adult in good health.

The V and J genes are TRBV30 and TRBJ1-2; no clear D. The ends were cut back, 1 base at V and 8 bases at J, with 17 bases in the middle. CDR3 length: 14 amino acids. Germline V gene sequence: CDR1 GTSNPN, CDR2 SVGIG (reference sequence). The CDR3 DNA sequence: TGTGCCTGGAGTGCCGGGCAGGTGCTATGGGGCTACACCTTC. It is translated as CAWSAGQVLWGYTF.

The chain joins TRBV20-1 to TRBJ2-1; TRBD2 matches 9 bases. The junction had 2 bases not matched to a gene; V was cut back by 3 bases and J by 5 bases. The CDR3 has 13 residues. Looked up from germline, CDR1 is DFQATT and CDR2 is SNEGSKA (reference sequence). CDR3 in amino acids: CSASPSGDNEQFF. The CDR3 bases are TGCAGTGCTAGTCCTAGCGGGGACAATGAGCAGTTCTTC.

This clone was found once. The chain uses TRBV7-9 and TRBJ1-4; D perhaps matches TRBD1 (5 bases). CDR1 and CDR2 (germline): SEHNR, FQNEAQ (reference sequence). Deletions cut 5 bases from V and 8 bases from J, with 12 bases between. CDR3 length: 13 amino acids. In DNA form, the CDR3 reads TGTGCCAGCAGCGGGGGAAGAGAAGAAAAACTGTTTTTT. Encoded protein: CASSGGREEKLFF.

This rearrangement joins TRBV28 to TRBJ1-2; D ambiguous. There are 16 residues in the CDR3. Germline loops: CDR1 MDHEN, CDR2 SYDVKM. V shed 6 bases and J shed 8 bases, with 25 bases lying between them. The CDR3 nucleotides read TGTGCCAGCAGCTTCAATACAGAGACACTGGGATCGGGCTACACCTTC. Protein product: CASSFNTETLGSGYTF.

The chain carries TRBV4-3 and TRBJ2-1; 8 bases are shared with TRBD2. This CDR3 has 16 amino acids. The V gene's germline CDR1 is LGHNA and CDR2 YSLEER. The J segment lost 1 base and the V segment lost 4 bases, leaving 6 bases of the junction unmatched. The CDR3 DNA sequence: TGCGCCAGCAGCCCCGTAGCGGGAAGGTCCTACAATGAGCAGTTCTTC. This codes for CASSPVAGRSYNEQFF.

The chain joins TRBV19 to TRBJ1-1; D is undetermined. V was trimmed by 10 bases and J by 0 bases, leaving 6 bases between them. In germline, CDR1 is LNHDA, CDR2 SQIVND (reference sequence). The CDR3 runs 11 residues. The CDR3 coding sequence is TGTGCCACTCGAATGAACACTGAAGCTTTCTTT. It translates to CATRMNTEAFF.

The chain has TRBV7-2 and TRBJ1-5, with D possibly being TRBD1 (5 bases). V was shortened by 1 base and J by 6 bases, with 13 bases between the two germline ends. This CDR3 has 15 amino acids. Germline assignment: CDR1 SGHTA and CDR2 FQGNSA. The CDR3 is CASSLEYGGGQPQHF. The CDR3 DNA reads TGTGCCAGCAGCTTAGAGTATGGGGGGGGTCAGCCCCAGCATTTT.

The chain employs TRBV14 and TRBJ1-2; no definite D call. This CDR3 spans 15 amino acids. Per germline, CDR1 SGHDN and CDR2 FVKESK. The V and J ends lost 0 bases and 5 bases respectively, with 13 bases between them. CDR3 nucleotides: TGTGCCAGCAGCCAAGATTGGGCAGATTGGTATGGCTACACCTTC. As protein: CASSQDWADWYGYTF.

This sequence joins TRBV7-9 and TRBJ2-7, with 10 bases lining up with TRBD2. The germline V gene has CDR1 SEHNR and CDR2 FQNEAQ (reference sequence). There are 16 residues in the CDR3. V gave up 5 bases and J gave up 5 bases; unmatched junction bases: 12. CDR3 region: CASSPLAGVRQDEQYF. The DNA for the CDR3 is TGTGCCAGCAGCCCCCTAGCGGGAGTCCGCCAGGACGAGCAGTACTTC.

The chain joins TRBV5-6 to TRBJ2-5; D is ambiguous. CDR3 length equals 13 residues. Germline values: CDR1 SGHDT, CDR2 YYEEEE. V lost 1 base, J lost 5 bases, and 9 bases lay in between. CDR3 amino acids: CASSLKGMETQYF. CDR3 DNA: TGTGCCAGCAGCTTGAAAGGGATGGAGACCCAGTACTTC.

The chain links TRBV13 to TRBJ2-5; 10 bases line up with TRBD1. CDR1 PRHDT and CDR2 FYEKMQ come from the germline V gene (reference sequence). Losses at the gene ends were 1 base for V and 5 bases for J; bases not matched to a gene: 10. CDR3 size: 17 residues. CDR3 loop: CASSLEGTGDRIETQYF. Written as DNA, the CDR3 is TGTGCCAGCAGCTTAGAAGGGACAGGGGACCGGATCGAGACCCAGTACTTC.

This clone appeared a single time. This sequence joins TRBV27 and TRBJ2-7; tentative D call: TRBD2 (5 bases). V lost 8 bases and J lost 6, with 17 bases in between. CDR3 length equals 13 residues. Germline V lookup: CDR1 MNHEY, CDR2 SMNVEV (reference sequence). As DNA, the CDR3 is TGTGCCAGCTCTGCTAGCAGGAGCGGCGAGCAGTACTTC. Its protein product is CASSASRSGEQYF.

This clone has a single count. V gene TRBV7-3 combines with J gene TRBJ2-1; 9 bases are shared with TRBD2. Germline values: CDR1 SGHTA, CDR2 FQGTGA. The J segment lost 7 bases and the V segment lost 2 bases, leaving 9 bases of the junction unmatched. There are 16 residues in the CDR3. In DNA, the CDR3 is TGTGCCAGCAGCTTATTGGGGACTAGCTTGAGGAATGAGCAGTTCTTC. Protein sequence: CASSLLGTSLRNEQFF.

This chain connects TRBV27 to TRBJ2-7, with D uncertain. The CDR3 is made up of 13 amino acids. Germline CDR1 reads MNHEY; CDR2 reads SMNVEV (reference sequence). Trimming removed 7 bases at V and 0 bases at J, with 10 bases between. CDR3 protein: CASIGTNSYEQYF. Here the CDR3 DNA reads TGTGCCAGCATTGGCACCAACTCCTACGAGCAGTACTTC.

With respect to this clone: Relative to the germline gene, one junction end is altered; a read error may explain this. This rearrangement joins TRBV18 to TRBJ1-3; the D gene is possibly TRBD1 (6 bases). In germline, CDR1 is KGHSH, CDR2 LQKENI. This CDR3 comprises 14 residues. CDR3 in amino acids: CASAPTGFGNTIYF. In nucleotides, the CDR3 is TGTGCCAGCGCACCGACAGGATTTGGAAACACCATATATTTT.

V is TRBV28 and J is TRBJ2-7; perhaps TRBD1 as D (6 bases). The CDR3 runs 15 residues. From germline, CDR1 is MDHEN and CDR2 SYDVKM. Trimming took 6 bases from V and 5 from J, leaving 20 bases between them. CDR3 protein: CASRGRGSGSHEQYF. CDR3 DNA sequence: TGTGCCAGCAGGGGCAGGGGCTCTGGCTCACACGAGCAGTACTTC.

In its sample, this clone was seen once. CDR3 sequence (DNA): TGTGCCAGCAGTTTAGGCGGGCCACACCTCAGTAATTCACCCCTCCACTTT. Translating it yields CASSLGGPHLSNSPLHF. V and J are TRBV28 and TRBJ1-6; D ambiguous. V shed 2 bases and J shed 6 bases, with 17 bases lying between them. CDR1 is MDHEN and CDR2 is SYDVKM in the germline V gene. CDR3 length equals 17 residues.

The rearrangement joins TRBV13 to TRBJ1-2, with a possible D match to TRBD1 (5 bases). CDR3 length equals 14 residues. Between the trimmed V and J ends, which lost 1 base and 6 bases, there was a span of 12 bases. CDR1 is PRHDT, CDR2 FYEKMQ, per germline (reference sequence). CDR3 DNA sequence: TGTGCCAGCAGCTTAGAACAGGCCATCGATGGCTACACCTTC. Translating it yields CASSLEQAIDGYTF. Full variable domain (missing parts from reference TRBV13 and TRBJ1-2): AAGVIQSPRHLIKEKRETATLKCYPIPRHDTVYWYQQGPGQDPQFLISFYEKMQSDKGSIPDRFSAQQFSDYHSELNMSSLELGDSALYFCASSLEQAIDGYTFGSGTRLTVV.

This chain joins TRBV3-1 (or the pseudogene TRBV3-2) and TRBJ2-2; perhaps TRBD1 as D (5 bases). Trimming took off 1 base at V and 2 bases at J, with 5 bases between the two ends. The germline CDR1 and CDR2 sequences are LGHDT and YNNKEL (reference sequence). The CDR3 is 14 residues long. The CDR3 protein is CASSQGTNTGELFF. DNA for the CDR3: TGTGCCAGCAGCCAAGGGACAAACACCGGGGAGCTGTTTTTT.

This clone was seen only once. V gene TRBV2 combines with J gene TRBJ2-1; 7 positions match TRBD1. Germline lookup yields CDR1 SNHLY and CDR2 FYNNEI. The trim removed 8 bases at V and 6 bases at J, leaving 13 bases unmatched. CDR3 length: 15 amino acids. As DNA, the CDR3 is TGTGCCAGCGAACCCCGGGACAGCCCCCTCAATGAGCAGTTCTTC. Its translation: CASEPRDSPLNEQFF. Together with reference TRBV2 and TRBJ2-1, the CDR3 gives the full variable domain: EPEVTQTPSHQVTQMGQEVILRCVPISNHLYFYWYRQILGQKVEFLVSFYNNEISEKSEIFDDQFSVERPDGSNFTLKIRSTKLEDSAMYFCASEPRDSPLNEQFFGPGTRLTVL.